This entry lists 24 T cell receptor beta chains sequenced from one sample in a study of control samples from healthy donors and cancer patients. The repertoire was sequenced with immunoSEQ multiplex PCR; TCRdb's copy has only in-frame clones and lacks some. This table has some 150,000 clones, nearly 95% appearing once. Sample: blood. Source of these receptors: a man in his fifties in good health.

This clone is a singleton in its sample. The chain joins TRBV28 to TRBJ1-3, with 7 bases aligning to TRBD1. CDR1 MDHEN and CDR2 SYDVKM come from the germline V gene. V shed 5 bases, J shed 2 bases, and the junction held 12 bases outside the gene matches. CDR3 length: 17 residues. In nucleotides, the CDR3 is TGTGCCAGCAGTCCCCTAGGACAGGCAGCAACTGGAAACACCATATATTTT. Amino acids: CASSPLGQAATGNTIYF.

This clone occurred once. The chain carries TRBV6-1 and TRBJ1-4; 11 bases are shared with TRBD1. The germline CDR1 and CDR2 sequences are MNHNS and SASEGT. J was trimmed by 5 bases and V by 3 bases; bases with no gene match: 5. The CDR3 contains 16 residues. CDR3 nucleotides: TGTGCCAGCAGTGAGTCCGGGACAGGGGGGAATGAAAAACTGTTTTTT. It translates to CASSESGTGGNEKLFF.

CDR3 coding DNA: TGCGCCAGCAGCCAAGATGCACGGGACGGGAATGGCTACACCTTC. Protein: CASSQDARDGNGYTF. The V call is TRBV4-1, the J call TRBJ1-2; maybe TRBD1 (5 bases). Germline assignment: CDR1 MGHRA and CDR2 YSYEKL. Trimming cost V 0 bases and J 6 bases, with 14 bases left between them. The CDR3 runs to 15 residues.

This clone appeared once. The chain is built from TRBV7-9 and TRBJ2-7; TRBD2 matches at 9 bases. The CDR3 consists of 14 residues. With V trimmed by 2 bases and J by 6 bases, 5 bases remained unmatched. The germline gives CDR1 SEHNR, CDR2 FQNEAQ (reference sequence). Here the CDR3 DNA reads TGTGCCAGCAGCTTACAACTAGCGGGTCCCGAGCAGTACTTC. It codes for CASSLQLAGPEQYF.

This clone has only one observation. The V gene is TRBV5-6, the J gene TRBJ2-7; 10 nucleotides match TRBD2. J lost 3 bases, V lost 0 bases, and 12 bases had no gene match. CDR3 length: 18 residues. The germline V gene has CDR1 SGHDT and CDR2 YYEEEE. For the CDR3, the DNA is TGTGCCAGCAGCTTGGGTGGACTAGCGGCCCCAGGAATCTACGAGCAGTACTTC. The encoded protein is CASSLGGLAAPGIYEQYF.

The rearrangement joins TRBV21-1 to TRBJ2-7; the DNA was not compared with TRBD1, the D call given in the table. TRBV21-1 is a pseudogene locus. CDR3 length equals 16 residues. The chain's CDR3 is CASSSRQEFTPYEQYF. CDR3 in DNA: TGTGCCAGCAGCTCTCGACAGGAATTTACCCCCTACGAGCAGTACTTC.

The chain links TRBV6-5 to TRBJ2-7, with 10 bases that match TRBD1. CDR1 and CDR2 (germline): MNHEY, SVGAGI. V was clipped by 6 bases and J by 5 bases; unmatched bases: 10. This CDR3 is built from 15 residues. CDR3 sequence: CASRSPGQGYDEQYF. The CDR3 DNA follows: TGTGCCAGCAGATCCCCGGGACAGGGGTATGACGAGCAGTACTTC.

The V gene is TRBV12-3 or TRBV12-4, the J gene TRBJ2-7, with unresolved D. The CDR3 runs to 11 residues. Trimming cost V 5 bases and J 6 bases, with 8 bases left between them. The CDR3 nucleotides are TGTGCCAGCAGTAGCGTCCTCGAGCAGTACTTC. This encodes CASSSVLEQYF.

This sequence joins TRBV5-1 and TRBJ2-7; TRBD2 might be the D (6 bases). The CDR3 covers 13 residues. Germline assignment: CDR1 SGHRS and CDR2 YFSETQ. V was pared by 6 bases and J by 3 bases, with 13 bases between. The CDR3 DNA sequence: TGCGCCAGCACGGCTAGCGCCAACTACGAGCAGTACTTC. It translates to CASTASANYEQYF.

The V gene is TRBV11-2, the J gene TRBJ2-7, with 12 bases aligning to TRBD2. Germline values: CDR1 SGHAT, CDR2 FQNNGV. This CDR3 contains 14 residues. V was pared by 5 bases and J by 6 bases, with 5 bases of the junction left unmatched. Here the CDR3 reads CASSVGLAGREQYF. The CDR3 nucleotides read TGTGCCAGCAGCGTTGGACTAGCGGGACGCGAGCAGTACTTC. Full variable domain (remainder filled in from reference TRBV11-2 and TRBJ2-7): EAGVAQSPRYKIIEKRQSVAFWCNPISGHATLYWYQQILGQGPKLLIQFQNNGVVDDSQLPKDRFSAERLKGVDSTLKIQPAKLEDSAVYLCASSVGLAGREQYFGPGTRLTVT.

The chain has TRBV18 and TRBJ1-1; weak D call: TRBD1 (5 bases). V lost 3 bases and J lost 0, with 17 bases in between. This CDR3 contains 17 residues. Germline lookup yields CDR1 KGHSH and CDR2 LQKENI. The DNA of the CDR3 is TGTGCCAGCTCACCGGGCGGAAGGGACCCAATGAACACTGAAGCTTTCTTT. This codes for CASSPGGRDPMNTEAFF.

CDR3: CSASGPGQGHSGANVLTF. CDR3 sequence (DNA): TGCAGTGCTAGTGGACCGGGACAGGGTCACTCTGGGGCCAACGTCCTGACTTTC. The chain uses TRBV20-1 and TRBJ2-6; 9 nucleotides agree with TRBD1. In germline, CDR1 is DFQATT, CDR2 SNEGSKA (reference sequence). The CDR3 sequence is 18 residues long. With 3 bases clipped from V and 0 bases from J, the junction kept 9 bases outside the gene matches.

The chain combines TRBV25-1 with TRBJ2-7; 9 nucleotides align to TRBD2. The J segment lost 4 bases and the V segment lost 6 bases, leaving 7 bases of the junction unmatched. The V gene's germline CDR1 is MGHDK and CDR2 SYGVNS. The CDR3 runs to 14 residues. CDR3 sequence: CASSVAGARYEQYF. The CDR3, as DNA: TGTGCCAGCAGCGTAGCGGGAGCACGGTACGAGCAGTACTTC.

The chain joins TRBV11-1 to TRBJ1-2, with D hard to call. The CDR3 runs 13 residues. Germline loops: CDR1 SGHAT, CDR2 FQDESV (reference sequence). The ends were cut back, 3 bases at V and 6 bases at J, with 11 bases in the middle. The CDR3 DNA sequence: TGTGCCAGCAGCTTTTCGCGGCAGGATGGCTACACCTTC. It translates to CASSFSRQDGYTF.

This chain joins TRBV6-5 and TRBJ2-4, with 9 nucleotides matching TRBD1. The J segment lost 2 bases and the V segment lost 4 bases, leaving 6 bases of the junction unmatched. The CDR3 is 16 amino acids. The germline V gene has CDR1 MNHEY and CDR2 SVGAGI. The chain's CDR3 is CASSSLTGGTKNIQYF. The DNA for the CDR3 is TGTGCCAGCAGTTCGCTTACAGGGGGCACCAAAAACATTCAGTACTTC.

The table lists this clone with a count of one. The chain employs TRBV11-2 and TRBJ2-1; no firm D call. Germline CDR1 reads SGHAT; CDR2 reads FQNNGV. This CDR3 has 14 amino acids. Deletions cut 1 base from V and 2 bases from J, with 6 bases between. CDR3 nucleotides: TGTGCCAGCAGCTTAGCTAGTACCTACAATGAGCAGTTCTTC. Its translation is CASSLASTYNEQFF.

V and J are TRBV18 and TRBJ2-1; 14 nucleotides agree with TRBD2. Germline V gene data show CDR1 as KGHSH and CDR2 as LQKENI. The CDR3 covers 16 residues. V trimming: 3 bases; J trimming: 6 bases; junction bases outside the gene matches: 4. CDR3 sequence reads: CASSPGTSGSLNEQFF. Here the CDR3 DNA reads TGTGCCAGCTCACCTGGGACTAGCGGGAGCCTCAATGAGCAGTTCTTC.

J is TRBJ2-3 and V is TRBV9; tentative D call: TRBD2 (6 bases). Trimming shortened V by 2 bases and J by 0 bases, and 10 bases separated the two germline ends. CDR3 size: 15 residues. Per germline, CDR1 SGDLS and CDR2 YYNGEE. CDR3 bases: TGTGCCAGCAGCGTTGGACTAACTAGCACAGATACGCAGTATTTT. This encodes CASSVGLTSTDTQYF. Full variable domain (missing parts from reference TRBV9 and TRBJ2-3): DSGVTQTPKHLITATGQRVTLRCSPRSGDLSVYWYQQSLDQGLQFLIQYYNGEERAKGNILERFSAQQFPDLHSELNLSSLELGDSALYFCASSVGLTSTDTQYFGPGTRLTVL.

J is TRBJ2-3 and V is TRBV7-2; 7 bases fit TRBD1. Per germline, CDR1 SGHTA and CDR2 FQGNSA. Trimming cost V 4 bases and J 5 bases; bases outside gene matches: 9. The CDR3 loop spans 15 amino acids. CDR3 DNA: TGTGCCAGCAGCTCTCAACAGGGGATCGGAGATACGCAGTATTTT. This translates into CASSSQQGIGDTQYF. Full variable domain (rest looked up from reference TRBV7-2 and TRBJ2-3): GAGVSQSPSNKVTEKGKDVELRCDPISGHTALYWYRQSLGQGLEFLIYFQGNSAPDKSGLPSDRFSAERTGGSVSTLTIQRTQQEDSAVYLCASSSQQGIGDTQYFGPGTRLTVL.

Points on this clone: An end of the junction differs from the germline gene, which may be a read error. The CDR3, as DNA: TGCGCCAGCAGGTTGGCGGGCCCCGGGGAGCTGTTTTTT. This gives the protein CASRLAGPGELFF. The chain links TRBV5-1 to TRBJ2-2; D may be TRBD2 (5 bases). The V gene's germline CDR1 is SGHRS and CDR2 YFSETQ. The CDR3 covers 13 residues.

The V and J genes are TRBV5-1 and TRBJ2-3, with 7 bases matching TRBD2. V lost 1 base, J lost 0 bases, and 2 bases stayed unmatched. Germline values: CDR1 SGHRS, CDR2 YFSETQ. This CDR3 region has 15 residues. The CDR3 loop is CASSLWGLSTDTQYF. In DNA, the CDR3 is TGCGCCAGCAGCTTGTGGGGACTAAGCACAGATACGCAGTATTTT.

The chain employs TRBV6-1 and TRBJ2-1; 16 bases map to TRBD2. J was trimmed by 3 bases and V by 1 base; bases with no gene match: 6. Germline V lookup: CDR1 MNHNS, CDR2 SASEGT. The CDR3 extends over 19 amino acids. Written as DNA, the CDR3 is TGTGCCAGCAGTGAAGTGGGACTAGCGGGAGGGCCCGTCTACAATGAGCAGTTCTTC. It specifies CASSEVGLAGGPVYNEQFF.

This chain connects TRBV14 to TRBJ2-2; 11 nucleotides agree with TRBD2. V was pared by 1 base and J by 3 bases, with 4 bases of the junction left unmatched. This CDR3 has 17 residues. Germline assignment: CDR1 SGHDN and CDR2 FVKESK. CDR3 region: CASSQALGLADTGELFF. The CDR3 DNA reads TGTGCCAGCAGCCAAGCCTTGGGACTAGCGGACACCGGGGAGCTGTTTTTT.

This chain links TRBV6-1 with TRBJ2-7, with D perhaps being TRBD1 or TRBD2 (5 bases each). The CDR3 is 14 residues long. CDR1 MNHNS and CDR2 SASEGT come from the germline V gene. V was trimmed by 3 bases and J by 2 bases, leaving 11 bases between them. CDR3 nucleotide sequence: TGTGCCAGCAGTGAGGGACCCAGAACCTACGAGCAGTACTTC. Its translation is CASSEGPRTYEQYF.